These 28 T cell receptor beta chains share one sample of origin, sequenced in a study of PD-L1 blockade in urothelial cancer. Clones were sequenced by immunoSEQ multiplex PCR, and TCRdb holds only the in-frame ones, with some missing. There are about 70,000 clones in the sample; around 80% occur only once, and approximately 5% lies in the top ten. Here the sequenced sample was PBMCs, taken around atezolizumab (anti-PD-L1) treatment. All receptors come from a man between 65 and 85 years old with urothelial cancer.

This clone was recorded a few times. Here the CDR3 reads CSANQQGAGGYTF. CDR3 DNA sequence: TGCAGCGCCAATCAACAGGGGGCAGGTGGCTACACCTTC. V is TRBV29-1 and J is TRBJ1-2; TRBD1 matches at 9 bases. This CDR3 comprises 13 residues. Germline V CDR1 and CDR2: SQVTM, ANQGSEA. The J segment lost 7 bases and the V segment lost 7 bases, leaving 10 bases of the junction unmatched.

In DNA, the CDR3 is TGTGCCAGCAGCTTGGGGCTAGCGGGAGTGTACGAGCAGTACTTC. This encodes CASSLGLAGVYEQYF. The rearrangement joins TRBV5-4 to TRBJ2-7; 10 nucleotides line up with TRBD2. V gave up 0 bases and J gave up 4 bases; unmatched junction bases: 4. The CDR3 spans 15 residues. CDR1 and CDR2 (germline): SGHNT, YYREEE (reference sequence).

The V call is TRBV27, the J call TRBJ2-5; 10 positions match TRBD1. The CDR3 is made up of 16 amino acids. V lost 7 bases to trimming and J lost 3 bases; unmatched junction nucleotides: 11. Germline CDR1 reads MNHEY; CDR2 reads SMNVEV (reference sequence). Here the CDR3 reads CASKGVDRGRKETQYF. Here the CDR3 DNA reads TGTGCCAGCAAAGGGGTAGACAGGGGGCGAAAAGAGACCCAGTACTTC.

The chain carries TRBV5-4 and TRBJ2-1, with D possibly being TRBD1 (6 bases). The germline CDR1 and CDR2 sequences are SGHNT and YYREEE (reference sequence). The CDR3 sequence is 11 residues long. V lost 3 bases and J lost 14, with 12 bases in between. CDR3 region: CASSSSEGEFF. DNA of the CDR3: TGTGCCAGCAGCTCGTCCGAGGGGGAGTTCTTC.

A single count supports this clone. The chain has TRBV5-6 and TRBJ1-1, with 9 bases lining up with TRBD1. This CDR3 region has 17 residues. The ends lost 2 bases at V and 4 bases at J; junction bases unmatched: 12. CDR1 and CDR2 from the germline V gene are SGHDT and YYEEEE. CDR3 sequence reads: CASSFRDRVPFGTEAFF. In DNA, the CDR3 is TGTGCCAGCAGCTTCCGGGACAGGGTACCCTTTGGCACTGAAGCTTTCTTT. Full variable domain (remainder filled in from reference TRBV5-6 and TRBJ1-1): DAGVTQSPTHLIKTRGQQVTLRCSPKSGHDTVSWYQQALGQGPQFIFQYYEEEERQRGNFPDRFSGHQFPNYSSELNVNALLLGDSALYLCASSFRDRVPFGTEAFFGQGTRLTVV.

This clone was observed a handful of times. The chain links TRBV2 to TRBJ2-5; perhaps TRBD1 as D (6 bases). The CDR3 has 13 amino acids. CDR1 SNHLY and CDR2 FYNNEI come from the germline V gene. Trimming cost V 4 bases and J 3 bases, with 9 bases left between them. DNA for the CDR3: TGTGCCAGCAGTGTAACAGGGAAAGAGACCCAGTACTTC. It specifies CASSVTGKETQYF. The entire variable domain, with the rest obtained from reference TRBV2 and TRBJ2-5, is as follows: EPEVTQTPSHQVTQMGQEVILRCVPISNHLYFYWYRQILGQKVEFLVSFYNNEISEKSEIFDDQFSVERPDGSNFTLKIRSTKLEDSAMYFCASSVTGKETQYFGPGTRLLVL.

This chain uses TRBV11-1 with TRBJ2-1; TRBD2 agrees at 8 bases. V lost 1 base and J lost 7; bases outside the gene matches: 9. The CDR3 covers 16 residues. CDR1 is SGHAT, CDR2 FQDESV, per germline (reference sequence). The CDR3 sequence is CASSLGVSGSSNEQFF. DNA for the CDR3: TGTGCCAGCAGCTTAGGTGTGAGCGGGAGCAGTAATGAGCAGTTCTTC. The full variable domain, completed using reference TRBV11-1 and TRBJ2-1, is EAEVAQSPRYKITEKSQAVAFWCDPISGHATLYWYRQILGQGPELLVQFQDESVVDDSQLPKDRFSAERLKGVDSTLKIQPAELGDSAMYLCASSLGVSGSSNEQFFGPGTRLTVL.

V usage is TRBV18 and J usage is TRBJ1-1; possibly TRBD1 for D (5 bases). V was shortened by 2 bases and J by 4 bases, with 11 bases between the two germline ends. Germline-derived CDR1 and CDR2 are KGHSH and LQKENI. CDR3 length: 14 residues. The CDR3 loop is CASSPSGGGTEAFF. The CDR3 nucleotides read TGTGCCAGCTCACCATCGGGGGGAGGCACTGAAGCTTTCTTT. Full variable domain (rest looked up from reference TRBV18 and TRBJ1-1): NAGVMQNPRHLVRRRGQEARLRCSPMKGHSHVYWYRQLPEEGLKFMVYLQKENIIDESGMPKERFSAEFPKEGPSILRIQQVVRGDSAAYFCASSPSGGGTEAFFGQGTRLTVV.

The V and J genes are TRBV19 and TRBJ1-5, with D unclear. Trimming took off 5 bases at V and 9 bases at J, with 11 bases between the two ends. Germline V gene data show CDR1 as LNHDA and CDR2 as SQIVND (reference sequence). This CDR3 spans 12 amino acids. CDR3 nucleotide sequence: TGTGCCAGTAGTGGTGGGCCCGGGCCCCAGCATTTT. This translates into CASSGGPGPQHF.

The chain recombines TRBV6-5 with TRBJ1-1; the D gene is possibly TRBD1 (6 bases). Germline CDR1 and CDR2: MNHEY and SVGAGI. The CDR3 runs to 11 residues. Trimming removed 6 bases from V and 11 bases from J, with 13 bases in between. The CDR3 sequence: CASSNGQIAFF. CDR3 nucleotides: TGTGCCAGCAGCAACGGACAGATTGCTTTCTTT.

The chain uses TRBV5-1 and TRBJ1-5, with 7 bases aligning to TRBD1. This CDR3 region has 13 residues. Trimming at V came to 5 bases and at J to 7 bases, leaving 6 bases not matched to a gene. Germline CDR1 is SGHRS and CDR2 is YFSETQ. CDR3 nucleotides: TGCGCCAGCAGACGGGACAGTGACCAGCCCCAGCATTTT. This sequence encodes CASRRDSDQPQHF. Looking up the rest from reference TRBV5-1 and TRBJ1-5 gives the full variable domain: KAGVTQTPRYLIKTRGQQVTLSCSPISGHRSVSWYQQTPGQGLQFLFEYFSETQRNKGNFPGRFSGRQFSNSRSEMNVSTLELGDSALYLCASRRDSDQPQHFGDGTRLSIL.

This clone was recorded once. The V gene is TRBV27, the J gene TRBJ1-5, with TRBD1 matching over 7 bases. V shed 6 bases and J 3 bases; nucleotides not matched to a gene: 2. The CDR3 consists of 13 residues. Germline lookup yields CDR1 MNHEY and CDR2 SMNVEV (reference sequence). CDR3 sequence reads: CASRTGINQPQHF. CDR3 bases: TGTGCCAGCAGGACAGGGATCAATCAGCCCCAGCATTTT.

This clone was recorded a few times. The chain uses TRBV7-9 and TRBJ2-7; 8 bases are shared with TRBD1. This CDR3 has 14 residues. From germline, CDR1 is SEHNR and CDR2 FQNEAQ (reference sequence). V trimming: 5 bases; J trimming: 3 bases; junction bases outside the gene matches: 6. The CDR3 protein is CASSAQGTGYEQYF. DNA of the CDR3: TGTGCCAGCAGCGCCCAAGGGACAGGCTACGAGCAGTACTTC.

This chain uses TRBV27 with TRBJ2-7; 12 bases agree with TRBD2. The CDR3 is 17 amino acids. CDR1 is MNHEY, CDR2 SMNVEV, per germline (reference sequence). The V gene end was trimmed by 5 bases and the J gene end by 0 bases; junction bases not matched to a gene: 8. The CDR3 loop is CASSGASGRASSYEQYF. The CDR3 coding sequence is TGTGCCAGCAGTGGGGCTAGCGGGAGGGCCAGCTCCTACGAGCAGTACTTC.

This chain connects TRBV6-5 to TRBJ2-1, with D perhaps TRBD2 (5 bases). Germline values: CDR1 MNHEY, CDR2 SVGAGI. The CDR3 covers 15 residues. V was pared by 6 bases and J by 0 bases, with 12 bases between. The DNA of the CDR3 is TGTGCCAGCAGCCCTAGCAGAAGCTCCTACAATGAGCAGTTCTTC. It translates to CASSPSRSSYNEQFF.

The rearrangement links TRBV6-6 to TRBJ2-7; TRBD1 agrees at 8 bases. This CDR3 comprises 15 residues. Per germline, CDR1 MNHNY and CDR2 SVGAGI (reference sequence). The trim removed 10 bases at V and 6 bases at J, leaving 17 bases unmatched. DNA for the CDR3: TGTGCCACCCACTACGCCGCCAGGGGGCCTAGCGAGCAGTACTTC. Translated, it gives CATHYAARGPSEQYF.

The chain couples TRBV27 to TRBJ1-5, with D perhaps TRBD1 (5 bases). Germline V gene lookup returns CDR1 MNHEY and CDR2 SMNVEV (reference sequence). The CDR3 runs 14 residues. The ends were cut back, 6 bases at V and 11 bases at J, with 20 bases in the middle. CDR3 loop: CASSIQAGARSQHF. The CDR3 DNA is TGTGCCAGCAGCATACAGGCTGGGGCGAGGTCCCAGCATTTT.

The rearrangement uses TRBV5-1 and TRBJ2-2; maybe TRBD2 (5 bases). This CDR3 contains 13 residues. Germline V gene data show CDR1 as SGHRS and CDR2 as YFSETQ. V shed 6 bases and J shed 4 bases, with 10 bases lying between them. This CDR3 is CASTLSGTGELFF. DNA of the CDR3: TGCGCCAGCACCCTCAGCGGCACCGGGGAGCTGTTTTTT.

The chain uses TRBV11-3 and TRBJ1-3; no clear D. Germline CDR1 is SGHNT and CDR2 is YENEEA. Trimming left V 8 bases short and J 2 bases short, with 10 bases between. This CDR3 region has 13 residues. CDR3 loop: CASASGPGNTIYF. The CDR3 nucleotides are TGTGCCAGCGCCTCGGGTCCTGGAAACACCATATATTTT.

The rearrangement links TRBV9 to TRBJ1-1; D is possibly TRBD1 (6 bases). Trimming removed 4 bases at V and 5 bases at J, with 18 bases between. The CDR3 loop spans 15 amino acids. The germline gives CDR1 SGDLS, CDR2 YYNGEE. CDR3 coding DNA: TGTGCCAGCAGCCCTACAGGGAGGGAATGGACTGAAGCTTTCTTT. Its translation is CASSPTGREWTEAFF.

This clone was seen a single time. V usage is TRBV6-6 and J usage is TRBJ2-1; 12 nucleotides line up with TRBD2. Germline CDR1 MNHNY, CDR2 SVGAGI (reference sequence). This CDR3 comprises 16 residues. Trimming took 4 bases from V and 7 from J; bases not matched to a gene: 8. CDR3: CASSSGLAGMRNEQFF. In DNA form, the CDR3 reads TGTGCCAGCAGTTCAGGACTAGCGGGAATGAGGAATGAGCAGTTCTTC.

The CDR3 nucleotides read TGTGCCAGCAGTTTAGCGGCCACCGGGGAGCTGTTTTTT. Its protein is CASSLAATGELFF. V and J are TRBV27 and TRBJ2-2; D is unresolved. Deletions cut 2 bases from V and 4 bases from J, with 5 bases between. Germline V lookup: CDR1 MNHEY, CDR2 SMNVEV (reference sequence). There are 13 residues in the CDR3.

V usage is TRBV19 and J usage is TRBJ2-2, with TRBD2 identical over 7 bases. The V segment lost 6 bases and the J segment 5 bases; nucleotides outside the gene matches: 15. The CDR3 contains 17 residues. The germline CDR1 and CDR2 sequences are LNHDA and SQIVND (reference sequence). CDR3 in amino acids: CASRDSRGKGGTGELFF. CDR3 in DNA: TGTGCCAGTAGAGACTCCCGTGGCAAGGGAGGGACCGGGGAGCTGTTTTTT.

J is TRBJ2-1 and V is TRBV25-1; D call uncertain. The CDR3 is 12 amino acids. Trimming took 2 bases from V and 7 from J, leaving 6 bases between them. Germline V CDR1 and CDR2: MGHDK, SYGVNS. The CDR3 loop is CASSEASNEQFF. Here the CDR3 DNA reads TGTGCCAGCAGTGAAGCGTCGAATGAGCAGTTCTTC.

The chain joins TRBV23-1 to TRBJ2-1; the D is unclear. TRBV23-1 is an ORF; its function is uncertain. CDR3 length: 19 residues. Between the trimmed V and J ends, which lost 0 bases and 7 bases, there was a span of 25 bases. CDR3 sequence (DNA): TGCGCCAGCAGTCAATCCACCGAAGAGACTTCACCCCCGTGTAATGAGCAGTTCTTC. Translation gives CASSQSTEETSPPCNEQFF.

The chain couples TRBV6-5 to TRBJ1-2; TRBD1 might be the D (6 bases). CDR1 MNHEY and CDR2 SVGAGI come from the germline V gene. V was cut by 4 bases and J by 3 bases, with 18 bases left in between. This CDR3 comprises 16 residues. The CDR3 bases are TGTGCCAGCAGTTCCGAATTTCAAGCAGGGGACTATGGCTACACCTTC. Amino acids: CASSSEFQAGDYGYTF.

V is TRBV19 and J is TRBJ2-4, with TRBD1 matching 8 bases. The CDR3 spans 16 residues. From germline, CDR1 is LNHDA and CDR2 SQIVND (reference sequence). V lost 3 bases and J lost 0; bases outside the gene matches: 4. In nucleotides, the CDR3 is TGTGCCAGTAGTATCCAGGGGGCTGCAGCCAAAAACATTCAGTACTTC. Its translation: CASSIQGAAAKNIQYF.

The chain has TRBV25-1 and TRBJ2-3, with TRBD2 identical over 11 bases. The CDR3 covers 15 residues. Trimming cost V 6 bases and J 4 bases; bases outside gene matches: 6. Germline-derived CDR1 and CDR2 are MGHDK and SYGVNS. CDR3 protein: CASRPSGRWADTQYF. The CDR3 nucleotides are TGTGCCAGCAGGCCTAGCGGGAGGTGGGCAGATACGCAGTATTTT.